What follows are 3 T cell receptor beta chains derived from one specimen sequenced in a study of T cell changes during pregnancy in multiple sclerosis. The method was immunoSEQ multiplex PCR; TCRdb's version includes in-frame clones alone and lacks a portion of them. The sample lists 65,000 to 85,000 clones, more than 90% occurring once. The sample in question was CD4+ T cells from peripheral blood mononuclear cells, obtained before pregnancy. The origin of the receptors is a female donor with multiple sclerosis, enrolled in a pregnancy study.

The V call is TRBV27, the J call TRBJ2-3; 7 bases fit TRBD2. Germline lookup yields CDR1 MNHEY and CDR2 SMNVEV (reference sequence). J was trimmed by 1 base and V by 2 bases; bases with no gene match: 6. This CDR3 has 16 residues. This CDR3 is CASSLGQGGGTDTQYF. CDR3 nucleotide sequence: TGTGCCAGCAGTTTAGGGCAGGGAGGGGGCACAGATACGCAGTATTTT.

CDR3 in amino acids: CASSGYRAASNYGYTF. The CDR3 nucleotides read TGTGCCAGCAGTGGATACAGGGCCGCCTCTAACTATGGCTACACCTTC. V is TRBV6-1 and J is TRBJ1-2, with D perhaps matching TRBD1 (6 bases). The CDR3 is 16 amino acids. Trimming took 4 bases from V and 0 from J, leaving 15 bases between them. Germline assignment: CDR1 MNHNS and CDR2 SASEGT.

This sequence joins TRBV5-1 and TRBJ1-3, with 8 positions matching TRBD1. The germline gives CDR1 SGHRS, CDR2 YFSETQ. The length of the CDR3 is 15 residues. Unmatched junction bases numbered 10, after V lost 4 bases and J lost 7 bases. The DNA for the CDR3 is TGCGCCAGCAGCCCCGCGCCGACAGGGGTGAACACCATATATTTT. It encodes CASSPAPTGVNTIYF.